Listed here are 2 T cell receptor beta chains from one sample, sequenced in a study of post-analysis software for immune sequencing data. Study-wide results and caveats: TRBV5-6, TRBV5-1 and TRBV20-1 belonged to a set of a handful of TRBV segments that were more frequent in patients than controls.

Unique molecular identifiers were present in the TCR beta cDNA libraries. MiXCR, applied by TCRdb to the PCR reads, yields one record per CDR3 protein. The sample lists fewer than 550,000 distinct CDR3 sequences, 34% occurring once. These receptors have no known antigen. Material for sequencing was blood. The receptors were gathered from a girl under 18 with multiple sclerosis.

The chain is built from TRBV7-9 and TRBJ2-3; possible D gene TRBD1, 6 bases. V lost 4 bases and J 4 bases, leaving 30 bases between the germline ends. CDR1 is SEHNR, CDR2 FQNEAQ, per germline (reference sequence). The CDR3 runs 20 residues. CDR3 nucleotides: TGTGCCAGCAGCTCCTCTGTTGGGGCAGGGGAAGGGGGTTTCGCAGATACGCAGTATTTT. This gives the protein CASSSSVGAGEGGFADTQYF.

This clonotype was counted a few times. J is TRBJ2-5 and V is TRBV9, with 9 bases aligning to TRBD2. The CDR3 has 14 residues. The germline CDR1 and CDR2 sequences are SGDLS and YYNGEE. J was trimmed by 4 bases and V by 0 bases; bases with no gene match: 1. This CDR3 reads CASSVGSGGETQYF. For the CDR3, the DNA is TGTGCCAGCAGCGTAGGTAGCGGGGGAGAGACCCAGTACTTC.